Listed here is a single T cell receptor beta chain. This sample is part of a study of control samples from healthy donors and cancer patients. CDR1 is SGHAT and CDR2 is FQNNGV in the germline V gene. Trimming stripped 5 bases from V and 3 bases from J, with 15 bases between. The CDR3 totals 15 residues. Assay used: immunoSEQ multiplex PCR; TCRdb lists only in-frame clones, some missing. The sample lists tens of thousands of clones, approximately 84% seen once, with 38% in the top ten. The sequence was collected from a man aged 70 or older with lung cancer. Material for sequencing was PBMCs. This chain joins TRBV11-2 and TRBJ2-3, with D possibly being TRBD1 or TRBD2 (5 bases each). The CDR3 sequence is CASSLGWGPTDTQYF. CDR3 sequence (DNA): TGTGCCAGCAGCCTAGGCTGGGGACCGACAGATACGCAGTATTTT.